These 30 T cell receptor beta chains were sequenced from one sample in a study of T cell responses to AZD1222 COVID-19 vaccine. Sequenced by immunoSEQ multiplex PCR; TCRdb stores in-frame clones only, minus some. The sample lists about 130,000 clones; around 83% were seen once. The sample was peripheral blood, taken on day 0 of AZD1222 vaccination. These receptors were taken from an adult in good health.

The chain links TRBV7-3 to TRBJ1-2, with TRBD1 identical over 8 bases. The germline V gene has CDR1 SGHTA and CDR2 FQGTGA. Germline trimming cut 5 bases from V and 5 bases from J; bases unmatched to any gene: 16. The CDR3 consists of 17 residues. The CDR3 DNA sequence: TGTGCCAGCAGCCCCGCCAACAGGGGGACGTTGTCATATGGCTACACCTTC. It yields the protein CASSPANRGTLSYGYTF.

The chain couples TRBV6-5 to TRBJ2-7, with 10 bases matching TRBD1. The CDR3 runs 15 residues. Per the germline V gene, CDR1 is MNHEY and CDR2 is SVGAGI. J lost 2 bases, V lost 5 bases, and 6 bases had no gene match. CDR3 in amino acids: CASSPLGQGAYEQYF. CDR3 sequence (DNA): TGTGCCAGCAGTCCCCTCGGACAGGGGGCCTACGAGCAGTACTTC.

The chain recombines TRBV27 with TRBJ1-2; D call uncertain. V dropped 4 bases and J dropped 7 bases, with 7 bases sitting between them. Looked up from germline, CDR1 is MNHEY and CDR2 is SMNVEV (reference sequence). CDR3 length: 11 amino acids. In nucleotides, the CDR3 is TGTGCCAGCAGTTCCGGGGTTGGCTACACCTTC. Its translation is CASSSGVGYTF.

The chain joins TRBV28 to TRBJ1-2; D is unclear. This CDR3 contains 15 residues. Germline lookup yields CDR1 MDHEN and CDR2 SYDVKM. Trimming took off 2 bases at V and 4 bases at J, with 14 bases between the two ends. The CDR3 spells CASSLGGSTIYGYTF. The CDR3 DNA sequence: TGTGCCAGCAGTTTAGGTGGATCTACAATCTATGGCTACACCTTC.

This clone was seen only once. V and J are TRBV9 and TRBJ2-7; maybe TRBD2 (5 bases). The V gene lost 2 bases and the J gene lost 7 bases, with 13 bases spanning the gap. CDR3 length equals 13 residues. The germline V gene encodes CDR1 SGDLS and CDR2 YYNGEE. The CDR3 DNA reads TGTGCCAGCAGCGTCGCAGGCTCGGGGGAGCAGTACTTC. This encodes CASSVAGSGEQYF.

The chain recombines TRBV28 with TRBJ1-2; D is undetermined. The CDR3 consists of 12 residues. Trimming stripped 2 bases from V and 3 bases from J, with 4 bases between. Germline loops: CDR1 MDHEN, CDR2 SYDVKM. In nucleotides, the CDR3 is TGTGCCAGCAGTTTAAGACACTATGGCTACACCTTC. This gives the protein CASSLRHYGYTF.

V is TRBV12-3 or TRBV12-4 and J is TRBJ2-1; the D is unclear. The V end lost 3 bases, the J end lost 6 bases, and 9 bases lay between the germline ends. The CDR3 runs 13 residues. The CDR3 DNA is TGTGCCAGCAGTTTCGGTCCTCTCAATGAGCAGTTCTTC. Protein product: CASSFGPLNEQFF.

V is TRBV7-9 and J is TRBJ1-4; D ambiguous. CDR3 size: 18 residues. CDR1 is SEHNR, CDR2 FQNEAQ, per germline (reference sequence). Trimming stripped 4 bases from V and 1 base from J, with 19 bases between. CDR3 region: CASSYHYGVGRTNEKLFF. CDR3 DNA: TGTGCCAGCAGCTACCACTACGGGGTCGGGCGAACTAATGAAAAACTGTTTTTT.

The chain has TRBV2 and TRBJ1-5; weak D call: TRBD1 (6 bases). The germline gives CDR1 SNHLY, CDR2 FYNNEI. The V and J ends lost 8 bases and 0 bases respectively, with 20 bases between them. The CDR3 is 17 amino acids. The CDR3, as DNA: TGTGCCAGCGGGGGCGACAGCAGTCGCAATAGCAATCAGCCCCAGCATTTT. Its protein is CASGGDSSRNSNQPQHF.

The chain recombines TRBV27 with TRBJ1-2; TRBD1 matches 7 bases. V lost 5 bases and J lost 7; bases outside the gene matches: 13. The CDR3 runs to 15 residues. Germline lookup yields CDR1 MNHEY and CDR2 SMNVEV (reference sequence). The CDR3 region has the DNA TGTGCCAGCAGTCGTCGTAGACAGGGACTCGGTGGCTACACCTTC. This gives the protein CASSRRRQGLGGYTF.

The chain joins TRBV9 to TRBJ1-2; the match to TRBD1 covers 7 bases. Trimming removed 4 bases from V and 5 bases from J; junction bases left unmatched: 14. Germline V gene data show CDR1 as SGDLS and CDR2 as YYNGEE. This CDR3 is 16 amino acids long. The CDR3, as DNA: TGTGCCAGCAGCCCACAAGACAGGGAAGCCGGTTATGGCTACACCTTC. Protein product: CASSPQDREAGYGYTF.

This clone showed up just once. The chain links TRBV7-3 to TRBJ2-5, with TRBD1 as a possible D gene (6 bases). The CDR3 loop spans 13 amino acids. Trimming shortened V by 1 base and J by 3 bases, and 6 bases separated the two germline ends. In germline, CDR1 is SGHTA, CDR2 FQGTGA. This chain's CDR3 is CASSLNREETQYF. Written as DNA, the CDR3 is TGTGCCAGCAGCTTAAACAGGGAAGAGACCCAGTACTTC.

CDR3 nucleotides: TGTGCCAGCAGCATATCCCCGGGGAAGGCGGATACGCAGTATTTT. Translation: CASSISPGKADTQYF. The V call is TRBV7-8, the J call TRBJ2-3, with D possibly being TRBD2 (5 bases). Trimming removed 5 bases from V and 6 bases from J, with 18 bases in between. The CDR3 is made up of 15 amino acids. Germline CDR1 and CDR2: SGHVS and FQNEAQ.

The rearrangement links TRBV15 to TRBJ1-2, with D perhaps TRBD1 (5 bases). In germline, CDR1 is LNHNV, CDR2 YYDKDF (reference sequence). The CDR3 loop spans 16 amino acids. Trimming cost V 0 bases and J 6 bases, with 17 bases left between them. The DNA of the CDR3 is TGTGCCACCAGCAGAGAACTTCTGTCGGGGGGTCATGGCTACACCTTC. This sequence encodes CATSRELLSGGHGYTF.

This chain links TRBV19 with TRBJ1-3, with no clear D. The CDR3 contains 13 residues. V was trimmed by 7 bases and J by 0 bases, leaving 7 bases between them. CDR1 is LNHDA, CDR2 SQIVND, per germline (reference sequence). CDR3 sequence (DNA): TGTGCCAGTATGTTTATCTCTGGAAACACCATATATTTT. The encoded protein is CASMFISGNTIYF.

This clone turned up a few times. The gene calls are TRBV7-2 and TRBJ1-5, with unresolved D. The CDR3 runs 18 residues. Germline-derived CDR1 and CDR2 are SGHTA and FQGNSA. Trimming stripped 2 bases from V and 1 base from J, with 18 bases between. CDR3 in amino acids: CASSLTLRYPESNQPQHF. The CDR3 DNA follows: TGTGCCAGCAGCTTAACTCTGAGATATCCTGAGAGCAATCAGCCCCAGCATTTT.

The chain joins TRBV18 to TRBJ2-5; D possibly corresponds to TRBD1 (6 bases). V was pared by 2 bases and J by 5 bases, with 12 bases between. Looked up from germline, CDR1 is KGHSH and CDR2 is LQKENI. CDR3 length: 14 residues. CDR3 coding DNA: TGTGCCAGCTCACCAATACAGGGCTGGGAGACCCAGTACTTC. It specifies CASSPIQGWETQYF.

This rearrangement joins TRBV10-3 to TRBJ1-1; D unresolved. V lost 7 bases to trimming and J lost 1 base, with 10 bases between them. This CDR3 has 13 amino acids. Germline values: CDR1 ENHRY, CDR2 SYGVKD. The CDR3 DNA reads as TGTGCCATCACCTTTGGAGCGAACACTGAAGCTTTCTTT. Its translation is CAITFGANTEAFF.

The rearrangement uses TRBV4-1 and TRBJ2-7; 11 nucleotides agree with TRBD2. Germline V gene lookup returns CDR1 MGHRA and CDR2 YSYEKL. V gave up 1 base and J gave up 0 bases; unmatched junction bases: 5. The CDR3 runs 17 residues. The CDR3 DNA reads TGCGCCAGCAGCCAAGGTAGACTAGCGGGAAGCTCCTACGAGCAGTACTTC. Protein sequence: CASSQGRLAGSSYEQYF.

This clone showed up just a few times. The chain links TRBV5-1 to TRBJ1-3; unclear D gene. V lost 9 bases and J lost 2, with 9 bases in between. The CDR3 covers 12 residues. Germline V gives CDR1 SGHRS, CDR2 YFSETQ. The CDR3 spells CAKWSTGNTIYF. The CDR3 region has the DNA TGCGCCAAGTGGAGTACTGGAAACACCATATATTTT.

The V call is TRBV7-3, the J call TRBJ1-6, with a weak D call TRBD1 (5 bases). There are 14 residues in the CDR3. Trimming removed 1 base at V and 7 bases at J, with 8 bases between. Germline lookup yields CDR1 SGHTA and CDR2 FQGTGA. CDR3 coding DNA: TGTGCCAGCAGCTTAAGGGGCAAGAATTCACCCCTCCACTTT. Its protein product is CASSLRGKNSPLHF.

The chain combines TRBV7-9 with TRBJ1-2; D is unresolved. CDR3 size: 14 residues. Between the trimmed V and J ends, which lost 1 base and 4 bases, there was a span of 10 bases. Per the germline V gene, CDR1 is SEHNR and CDR2 is FQNEAQ (reference sequence). The CDR3 DNA reads TGTGCCAGCAGCTTAGACAGCTATTCCTATGGCTACACCTTC. Its translation is CASSLDSYSYGYTF.

This sequence joins TRBV18 and TRBJ1-5; no definite D call. Germline V lookup: CDR1 KGHSH, CDR2 LQKENI. Trimming stripped 4 bases from V and 6 bases from J, with 10 bases between. The CDR3 is 13 residues long. DNA of the CDR3: TGTGCCAGCTCACAAGATTTTCGTCAGCCCCAGCATTTT. Its translation: CASSQDFRQPQHF.

CDR3 in amino acids: CASSNHRRETLRTEAFF. CDR3 sequence (DNA): TGTGCCAGCAGCAACCACCGGAGAGAGACCCTTAGAACTGAAGCTTTCTTT. This chain joins TRBV7-8 and TRBJ1-1; no definite D call. The CDR3 is made up of 17 amino acids. The V gene lost 5 bases and the J gene lost 5 bases, with 24 bases spanning the gap. Germline-derived CDR1 and CDR2 are SGHVS and FQNEAQ. The full variable domain, in which reference TRBV7-8 and TRBJ1-1 provide the parts outside the CDR3, is GAGVSQSPRYKVAKRGQDVALRCDPISGHVSLFWYQQALGQGPEFLTYFQNEAQLDKSGLPSDRFFAERPEGSVSTLKIQRTQQEDSAVYLCASSNHRRETLRTEAFFGQGTRLTVV.

The gene calls are TRBV5-6 and TRBJ2-3, with 9 bases that match TRBD2. The trim removed 1 base at V and 2 bases at J, leaving 5 bases unmatched. The germline CDR1 and CDR2 sequences are SGHDT and YYEEEE. The CDR3 is made up of 16 amino acids. DNA of the CDR3: TGTGCCAGCAGCTTGACTCTAGCGGGGTCCACAGATACGCAGTATTTT. Protein product: CASSLTLAGSTDTQYF.

The chain carries TRBV18 and TRBJ1-1; D gene unclear. The germline V gene has CDR1 KGHSH and CDR2 LQKENI. The CDR3 has 14 amino acids. Trimming cost V 1 base and J 1 base, with 7 bases left between them. CDR3 protein: CASSPRTENTEAFF. The CDR3 DNA reads TGTGCCAGCTCACCACGAACGGAGAACACTGAAGCTTTCTTT.

The CDR3 loop reads CASSQDFPGKAFF. For the CDR3, the DNA is TGCGCCAGCAGCCAAGATTTTCCCGGGAAGGCTTTCTTT. The gene calls are TRBV4-3 and TRBJ1-1; D gene unclear. The CDR3 contains 13 residues. Between the trimmed V and J ends, which lost 0 bases and 11 bases, there was a span of 13 bases. In germline, CDR1 is LGHNA, CDR2 YSLEER.

V gene TRBV7-9 combines with J gene TRBJ2-7, with TRBD2 identical over 8 bases. V lost 4 bases, J lost 7 bases, and 12 bases stayed unmatched. The CDR3 spans 15 residues. Germline V gives CDR1 SEHNR, CDR2 FQNEAQ (reference sequence). This CDR3 is CASSSRREGLGEQYF. In DNA, the CDR3 is TGTGCCAGCAGCTCAAGACGGGAGGGCCTGGGGGAGCAGTACTTC.

This clone was picked up one time. The J gene is TRBJ1-1, the V gene TRBV11-2; D gene unclear. V lost 7 bases and J 0 bases, leaving 9 bases between the germline ends. The CDR3 runs to 13 residues. CDR1 is SGHAT and CDR2 is FQNNGV in the germline V gene. Written as DNA, the CDR3 is TGTGCCAGCAAAAACTACATGAACACTGAAGCTTTCTTT. Its protein is CASKNYMNTEAFF.

This clone has a single count. The chain couples TRBV7-3 to TRBJ2-1; TRBD2 matches at 13 bases. This CDR3 is built from 15 residues. Germline loops: CDR1 SGHTA, CDR2 FQGTGA. Losses at the gene ends were 5 bases for V and 9 bases for J; bases not matched to a gene: 7. The CDR3 sequence is CASSRTSGSNFEQFF. DNA of the CDR3: TGTGCCAGCAGCAGGACTAGCGGGAGTAACTTTGAGCAGTTCTTC.